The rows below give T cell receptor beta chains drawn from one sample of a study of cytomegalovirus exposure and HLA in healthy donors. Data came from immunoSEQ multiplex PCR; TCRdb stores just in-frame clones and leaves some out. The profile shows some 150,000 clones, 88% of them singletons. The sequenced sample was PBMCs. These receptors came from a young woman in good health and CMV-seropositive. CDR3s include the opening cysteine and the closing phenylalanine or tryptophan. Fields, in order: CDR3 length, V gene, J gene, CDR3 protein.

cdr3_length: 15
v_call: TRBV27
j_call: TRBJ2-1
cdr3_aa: CASTLGQGAYNEQFF

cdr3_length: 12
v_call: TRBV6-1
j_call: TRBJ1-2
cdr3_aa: CASRSDNYGYTF

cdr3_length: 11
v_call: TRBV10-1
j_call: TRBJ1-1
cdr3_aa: CASSERGKAFF

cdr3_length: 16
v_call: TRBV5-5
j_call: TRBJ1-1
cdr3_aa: CASSFGQGSWSTEAFF

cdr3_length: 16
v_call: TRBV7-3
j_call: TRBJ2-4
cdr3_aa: CASSLQRALAKNIQYF

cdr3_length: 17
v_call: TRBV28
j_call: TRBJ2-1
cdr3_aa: CASTSAGTAASYNEQFF

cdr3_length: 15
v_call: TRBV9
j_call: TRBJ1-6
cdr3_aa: CASSVAAGSDSPLHF

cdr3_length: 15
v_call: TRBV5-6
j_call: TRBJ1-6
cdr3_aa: CASSSRTGLSSPLHF

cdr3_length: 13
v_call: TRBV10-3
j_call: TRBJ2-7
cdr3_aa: CAITGTTSYEQYF

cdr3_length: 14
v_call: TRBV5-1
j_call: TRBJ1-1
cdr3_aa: CASSYGTGGTEAFF

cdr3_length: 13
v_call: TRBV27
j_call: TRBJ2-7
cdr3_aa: CASRGTGSYEQYF

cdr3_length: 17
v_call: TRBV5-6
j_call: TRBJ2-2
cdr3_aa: CASSPSFASQNTGELFF

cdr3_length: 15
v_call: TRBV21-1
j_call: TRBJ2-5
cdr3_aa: CASSPLSHCQETQYF

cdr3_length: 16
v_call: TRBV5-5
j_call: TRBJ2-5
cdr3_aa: CASSLPWQGGVETQYF

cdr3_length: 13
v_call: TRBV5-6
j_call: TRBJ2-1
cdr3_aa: CASRGTSFDEQFF

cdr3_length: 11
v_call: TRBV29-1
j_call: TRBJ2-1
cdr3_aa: CSVEAVLHRFF

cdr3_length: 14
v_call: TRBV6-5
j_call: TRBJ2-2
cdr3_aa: CASSWGRGTGELFF

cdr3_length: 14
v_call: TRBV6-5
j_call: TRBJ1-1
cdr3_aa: CATWDTSGGTEAFF

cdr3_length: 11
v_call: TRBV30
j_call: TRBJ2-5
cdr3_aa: CAWTPAETQYF

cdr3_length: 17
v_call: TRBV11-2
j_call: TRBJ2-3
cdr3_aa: CASSLAWSGFGTDTQYF

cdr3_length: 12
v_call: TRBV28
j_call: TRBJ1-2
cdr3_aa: CASSLRGYGYTF

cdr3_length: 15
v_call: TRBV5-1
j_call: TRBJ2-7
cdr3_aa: CASSFAGGASYEQYF

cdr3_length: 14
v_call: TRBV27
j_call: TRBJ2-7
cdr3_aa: CASRDLAGRYEQYF

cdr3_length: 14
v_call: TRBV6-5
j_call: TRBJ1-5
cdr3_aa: CASSYGGEGEPQHF

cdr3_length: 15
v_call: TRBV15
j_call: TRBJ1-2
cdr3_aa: CATSTTDSQGYGYTF

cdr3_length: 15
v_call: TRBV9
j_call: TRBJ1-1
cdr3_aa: CASSVAGVMNTEAFF

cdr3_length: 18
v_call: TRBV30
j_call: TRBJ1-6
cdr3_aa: CAWSVKGRGSSYNSPLHF

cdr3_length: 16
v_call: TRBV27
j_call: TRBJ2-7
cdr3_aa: CASSPPAGTSAYEQYF

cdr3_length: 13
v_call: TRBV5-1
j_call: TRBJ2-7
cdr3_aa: CASKQGNSHEQYF

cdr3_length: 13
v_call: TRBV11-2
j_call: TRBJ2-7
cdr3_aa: CASSLEIGGEQYF

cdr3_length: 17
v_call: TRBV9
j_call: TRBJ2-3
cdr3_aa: CASSGGLAGWGTDMQYF

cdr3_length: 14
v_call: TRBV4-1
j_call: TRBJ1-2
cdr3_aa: CASGPIQGNYGYTF

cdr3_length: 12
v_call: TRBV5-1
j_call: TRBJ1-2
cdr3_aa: CASSLQGDGYTF

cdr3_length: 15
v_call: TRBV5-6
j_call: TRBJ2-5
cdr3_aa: CASSLDQAVSETQYF

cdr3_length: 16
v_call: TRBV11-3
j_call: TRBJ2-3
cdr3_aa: CASSLDESRITDTQYF

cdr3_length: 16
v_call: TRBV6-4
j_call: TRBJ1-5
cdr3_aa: CASSDIQGARNQPQHF

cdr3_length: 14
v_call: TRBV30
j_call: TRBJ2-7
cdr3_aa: CAWSVTGVFYEQYF

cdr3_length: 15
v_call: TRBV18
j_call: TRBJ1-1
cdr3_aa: CASSPGQGRNTEAFF

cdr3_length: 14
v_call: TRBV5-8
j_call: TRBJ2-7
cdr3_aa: CASSLGQGVYEQYF

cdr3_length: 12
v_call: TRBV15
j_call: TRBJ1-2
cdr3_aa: CATRGGNYGYTF

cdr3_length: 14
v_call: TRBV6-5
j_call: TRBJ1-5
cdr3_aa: CASTPRTADQPQHF

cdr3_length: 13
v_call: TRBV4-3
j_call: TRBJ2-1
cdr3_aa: CASSQLLRDEQFF

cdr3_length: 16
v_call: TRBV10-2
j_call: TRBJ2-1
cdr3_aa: CASSESLAGGYNEQFF

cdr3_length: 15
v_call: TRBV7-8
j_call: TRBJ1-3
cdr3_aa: CASSIQGASGNTIYF